This T cell receptor (beta chain) was captured in a study of spatial heterogeneity in lung cancer (dated by TCRdb to the late 2010s). Looking at the study overall: More beta-chain than alpha-chain transcripts were consistently detected, likely reflecting higher beta-chain transcript abundance. Nonsynonymous mutation counts, determined by whole-exome sequencing of tumor tissue, were related to TCR repertoire features. At surgery, both alpha and beta chains were TCR-sequenced in around 240 tumor regions, fewer than 65 matched nontumor lung samples and 56 PBMC samples. In the raw uncorrected reads, each unique combination of TCR and UMI appeared more than ten times on average. The study quantitatively compared TCR alpha and beta repertoires across multiple tumor regions, matched nontumor lung and blood in non-small cell lung cancer.

From cysteine to phenylalanine, the CDR3 is 17 amino acids long. Here the CDR3 DNA is all that survives: 51 bases in frame from base 1. In the germline V gene, CDR1 corresponds to SGDLS and CDR2 to YYNGEE. V trim: 3 bases; J trim: 2 bases; unmatched bases: 13. Receptors were amplified or captured by 5' RACE. Sequencing instrument: NextSeq 500. In the TCR library protocol, a unique molecular identifier was attached to each TCR cDNA molecule so that PCR and sequencing errors could be corrected. From the authors' description of their analysis: TCR identification, UMI-based error correction and CDR3 extraction were performed with Decombinator tools. TCRs above a frequency of 2 per 1,000, corresponding to the top 1% of the tumor frequency distribution, were defined as expanded. Renyi diversity was calculated using the R vegan package after each repertoire was subsampled 100 times to 5,000 TCRs. To build CDR3 similarity networks, amino acid triplet string-kernel similarity was used, and CDR3s were connected when their pairwise similarity was above 0.82. Clones were called with MiXCR by TCRdb after fastp trimmed the public reads at Q25, and only in-frame beta chains were retained. Here each entry gathers all rows of one CDR3 protein and keeps the most common genes and DNA. The V and J calls reflect TCRdb's pipeline rather than the authors' work. For this sample the table gives 20,000 to 25,000 distinct CDR3 sequences, of which about 4.6% were detected only once. The leading ten clones occupy 6.5% to 8.5% of the sample.

The paper as a whole reports these results and caveats: Ubiquitous expanded tumor TCRs were found in blood more often at tumor resection than at routine follow-up. Additional single-cell paired TCR alpha and beta sequencing was considered necessary to confirm, at a functional level, the hypothesis that regional TCRs recognize regional mutations.

Reading the label with the study, this specimen's time point is: sample taken at primary tumor resection. Without any cell sorting, TCR sequencing was performed on whole RNA extracted either from tumor and nontumor lung tissue or from cryopreserved PBMC samples. Samples were obtained from about 75 patients with early-stage, untreated non-small cell lung cancer from the lung TRACERx cohort. A patient was chosen for TCR sequencing only when enough RNA was available from at least two tumor regions. On this clonotype: Its antigen remains unidentified. The record has no base qualities; no much larger clone is one base away.

This clonotype was sampled from a male donor with early-stage non-small cell lung cancer. This chain is built from TRBV9 and TRBJ1-1; 7 bases in the junction line up with TRBD1. The source material was PBMCs, sampled at surgery. The DNA sequence is given as TGTGCCAGCAGCGCAGACCCAGGGGGAGGGGTTAACACTGAAGCTTTCTTT. It codes for CASSADPGGGVNTEAFF.